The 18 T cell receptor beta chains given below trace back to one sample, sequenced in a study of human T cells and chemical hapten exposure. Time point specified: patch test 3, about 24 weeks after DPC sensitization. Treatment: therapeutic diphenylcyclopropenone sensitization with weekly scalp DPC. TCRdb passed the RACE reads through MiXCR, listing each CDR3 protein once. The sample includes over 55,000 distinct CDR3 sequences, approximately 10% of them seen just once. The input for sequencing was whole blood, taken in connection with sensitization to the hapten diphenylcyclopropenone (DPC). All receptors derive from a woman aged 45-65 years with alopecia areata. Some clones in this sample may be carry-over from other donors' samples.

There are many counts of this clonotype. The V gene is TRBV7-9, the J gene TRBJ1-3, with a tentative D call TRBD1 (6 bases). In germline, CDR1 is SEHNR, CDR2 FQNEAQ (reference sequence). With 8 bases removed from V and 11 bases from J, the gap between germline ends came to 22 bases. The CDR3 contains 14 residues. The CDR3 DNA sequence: TGTGCCAGCGAGCGAACTACGGCAGGGGTTGCCATATATTTT. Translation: CASERTTAGVAIYF.

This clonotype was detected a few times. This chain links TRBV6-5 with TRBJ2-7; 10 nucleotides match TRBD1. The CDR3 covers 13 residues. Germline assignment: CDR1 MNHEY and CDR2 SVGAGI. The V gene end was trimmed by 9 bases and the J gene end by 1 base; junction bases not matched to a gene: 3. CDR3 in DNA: TGTGCCAGTGGGACAGGGGAATCCTACGAGCAGTACTTC. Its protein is CASGTGESYEQYF.

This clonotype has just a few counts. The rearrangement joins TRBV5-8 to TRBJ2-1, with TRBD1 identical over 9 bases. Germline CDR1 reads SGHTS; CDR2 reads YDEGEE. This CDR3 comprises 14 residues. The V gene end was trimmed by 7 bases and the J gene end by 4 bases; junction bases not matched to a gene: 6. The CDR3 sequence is CASDTGQGYNEQFF. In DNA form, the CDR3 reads TGTGCCAGCGACACCGGACAGGGGTACAATGAGCAGTTCTTC. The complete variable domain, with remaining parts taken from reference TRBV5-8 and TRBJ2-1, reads EAGVTQSPTHLIKTRGQQATLRCSPISGHTSVYWYQQALGLGLQFLLWYDEGEERNRGNFPPRFSGRQFPNYSSELNVNALELEDSALYLCASDTGQGYNEQFFGPGTRLTVL.

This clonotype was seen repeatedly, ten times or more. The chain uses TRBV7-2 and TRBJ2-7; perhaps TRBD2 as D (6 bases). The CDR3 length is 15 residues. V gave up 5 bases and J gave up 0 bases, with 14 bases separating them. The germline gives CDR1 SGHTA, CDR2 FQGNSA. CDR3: CASSPAGTDSYEQYF. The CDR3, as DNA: TGTGCCAGCAGCCCTGCCGGGACTGACTCCTACGAGCAGTACTTC.

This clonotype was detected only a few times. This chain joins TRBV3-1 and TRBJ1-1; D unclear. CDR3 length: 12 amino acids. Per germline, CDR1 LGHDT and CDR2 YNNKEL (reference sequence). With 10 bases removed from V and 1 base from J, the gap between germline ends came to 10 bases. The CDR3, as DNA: TGTGCCACCTCAAAAAGGAACACTGAAGCTTTCTTT. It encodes CATSKRNTEAFF.

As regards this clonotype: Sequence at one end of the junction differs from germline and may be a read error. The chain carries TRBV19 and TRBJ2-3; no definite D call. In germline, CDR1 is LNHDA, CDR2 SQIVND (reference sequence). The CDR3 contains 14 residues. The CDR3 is CASSIVLHTDTQYF. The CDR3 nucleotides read TGTGCCAGTAGCATAGTCTTACACACAGATACGCAGTATTTT.

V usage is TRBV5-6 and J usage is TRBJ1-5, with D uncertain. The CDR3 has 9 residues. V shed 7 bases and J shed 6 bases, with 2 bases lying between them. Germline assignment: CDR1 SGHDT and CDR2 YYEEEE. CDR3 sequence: CASAQPQHF. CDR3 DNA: TGTGCCAGCGCTCAGCCCCAGCATTTT.

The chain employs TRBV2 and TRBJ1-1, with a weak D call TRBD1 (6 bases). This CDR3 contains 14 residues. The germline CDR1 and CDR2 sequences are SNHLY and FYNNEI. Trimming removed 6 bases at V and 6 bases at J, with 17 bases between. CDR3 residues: CASRGERGNAEAFF. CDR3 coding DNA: TGTGCCAGCAGGGGAGAAAGGGGGAATGCTGAAGCTTTCTTT.

The CDR3 region is CASSPRREDQPQHF. Here the CDR3 DNA reads TGCGCCAGCAGCCCTCGACGGGAGGATCAGCCCCAGCATTTT. V and J are TRBV4-1 and TRBJ1-5; D is unresolved. The CDR3 is 14 residues long. Deletions cut 4 bases from V and 5 bases from J, with 12 bases between. CDR1 and CDR2 (germline): MGHRA, YSYEKL.

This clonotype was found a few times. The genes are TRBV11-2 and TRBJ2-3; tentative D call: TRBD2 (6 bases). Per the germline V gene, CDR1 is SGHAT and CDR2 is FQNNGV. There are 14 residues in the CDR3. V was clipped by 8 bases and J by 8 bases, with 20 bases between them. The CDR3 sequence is CASFAGFTQTTQYF. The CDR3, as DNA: TGTGCCAGCTTTGCGGGGTTTACACAGACTACGCAGTATTTT.

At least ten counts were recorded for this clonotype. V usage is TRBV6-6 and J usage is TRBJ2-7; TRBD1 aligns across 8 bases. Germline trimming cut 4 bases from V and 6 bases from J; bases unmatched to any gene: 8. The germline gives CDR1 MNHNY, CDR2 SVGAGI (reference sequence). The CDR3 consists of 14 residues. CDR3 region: CASSSQGEVGEQYF. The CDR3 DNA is TGTGCCAGCAGTTCACAGGGGGAAGTCGGCGAGCAGTACTTC.

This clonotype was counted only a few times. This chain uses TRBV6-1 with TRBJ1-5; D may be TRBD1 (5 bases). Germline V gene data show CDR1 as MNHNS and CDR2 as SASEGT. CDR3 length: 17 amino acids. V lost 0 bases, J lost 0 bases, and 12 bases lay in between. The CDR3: CASSEAVRQNSNQPQHF. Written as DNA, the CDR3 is TGTGCCAGCAGTGAAGCGGTGAGACAGAATAGCAATCAGCCCCAGCATTTT.

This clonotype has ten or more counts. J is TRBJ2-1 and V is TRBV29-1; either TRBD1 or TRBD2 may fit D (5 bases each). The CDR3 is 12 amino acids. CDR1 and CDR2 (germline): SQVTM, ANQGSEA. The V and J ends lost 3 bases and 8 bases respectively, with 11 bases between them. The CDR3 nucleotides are TGCAGCGTTGAGGGGGATCCCGATGAGCAGTTCTTC. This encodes CSVEGDPDEQFF.

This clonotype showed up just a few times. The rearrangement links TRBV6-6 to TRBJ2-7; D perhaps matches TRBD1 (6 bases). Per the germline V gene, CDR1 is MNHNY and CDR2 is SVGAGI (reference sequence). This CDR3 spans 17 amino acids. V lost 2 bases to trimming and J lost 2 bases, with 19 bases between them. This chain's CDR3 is CASSYQRWGRPPYEQYF. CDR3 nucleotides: TGTGCCAGCAGTTACCAACGTTGGGGGCGCCCCCCCTACGAGCAGTACTTC.

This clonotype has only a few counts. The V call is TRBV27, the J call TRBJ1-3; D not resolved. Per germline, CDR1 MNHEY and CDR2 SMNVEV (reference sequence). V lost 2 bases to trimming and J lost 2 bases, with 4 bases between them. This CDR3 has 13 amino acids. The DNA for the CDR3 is TGTGCCAGCAGTTTAGTTCCTGGAAACACCATATATTTT. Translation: CASSLVPGNTIYF.

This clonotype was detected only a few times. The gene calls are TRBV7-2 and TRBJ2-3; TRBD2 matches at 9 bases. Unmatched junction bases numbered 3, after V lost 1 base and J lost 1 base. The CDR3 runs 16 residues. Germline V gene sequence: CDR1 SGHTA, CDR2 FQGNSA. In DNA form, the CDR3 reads TGTGCCAGCAGCTTAGGCGGGAGGGTGCGCACAGATACGCAGTATTTT. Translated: CASSLGGRVRTDTQYF.

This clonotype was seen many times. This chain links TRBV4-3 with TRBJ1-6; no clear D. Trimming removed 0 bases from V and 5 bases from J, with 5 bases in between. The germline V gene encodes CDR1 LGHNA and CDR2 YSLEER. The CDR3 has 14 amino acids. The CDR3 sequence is CASSQEQNNSPLHF. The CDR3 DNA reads TGCGCCAGCAGCCAAGAACAGAATAATTCACCCCTCCACTTT.

The CDR3 DNA sequence: TGCAGTGCTAGACCAGCGGGGGCGCAGATGAACACTGAAGCTTTCTTT. Amino acid sequence: CSARPAGAQMNTEAFF. The V gene is TRBV20-1, the J gene TRBJ1-1; possible D gene TRBD1, 6 bases. Per germline, CDR1 DFQATT and CDR2 SNEGSKA (reference sequence). The CDR3 covers 16 residues. With 2 bases removed from V and 0 bases from J, the gap between germline ends came to 16 bases.